A single sample gave rise to the 30 T cell receptor beta chains below, sequenced in a study of regulatory T cells in long-lasting Graves disease. Sequencing libraries for TCR beta were prepared with iRepertoire HTBI primers and Arm-PCR of CDR3 regions. TCRdb re-called the multiplex PCR reads with MiXCR, one entry per CDR3 protein. Counted here are roughly 350,000 distinct CDR3 sequences, about a sixth occurring once; the ten biggest clones make up around 21%. Time point: newly diagnosed GD, antithyroid drugs for less than 3 months. The TCR library was prepared using RNA isolated from PBMCs. Separately, the same data were catalogued under a study of T cells in Graves' hyperthyroidism and ophthalmopathy.

Source: peripheral blood mononuclear cells (PBMCs), taken at new diagnosis, from a patient treated with antithyroid drugs. The source is a young woman with Graves disease.

Regarding this clonotype: A much larger clone differs by one base, so this may be a read error. For the CDR3, the DNA is TGTGCCAGCAGCCCCCGGGACAGGGGCTATGGCTACACCTTC. This gives the protein CASSPRDRGYGYTF. The rearrangement links TRBV11-1 to TRBJ1-2; 10 positions agree with TRBD1. Looked up from germline, CDR1 is SGHAT and CDR2 is FQDESV (reference sequence). This CDR3 has 14 residues. J gave up 4 bases and V 5 bases, and 4 bases lay outside the gene matches.

There are many counts of this clonotype. The chain carries TRBV28 and TRBJ2-1, with 11 bases lining up with TRBD2. V dropped 6 bases and J dropped 7; count of bases not matched to a gene: 8. This CDR3 has 15 residues. CDR1 and CDR2 (germline): MDHEN, SYDVKM. Here the CDR3 reads CASRPGLAGPNEQFF. The CDR3 nucleotides read TGTGCCAGCAGACCTGGACTAGCGGGCCCTAATGAGCAGTTCTTC.

This clonotype was seen repeatedly, ten times or more. This chain connects TRBV6-4 to TRBJ2-3; possible D gene TRBD1, 6 bases. Germline CDR1 and CDR2: MRHNA and SNTAGT. The CDR3 runs 15 residues. V was cut by 4 bases and J by 2 bases, with 13 bases left in between. CDR3 in DNA: TGTGCCAGCAGTGTAGAGCAGGGGAACACAGATACGCAGTATTTT. It encodes CASSVEQGNTDTQYF.

This clonotype was counted at least ten times. The gene calls are TRBV3-1 and TRBJ1-1; the D is unclear. The CDR3 runs 12 residues. Trimming took off 0 bases at V and 4 bases at J, with 3 bases between the two ends. Germline lookup yields CDR1 LGHDT and CDR2 YNNKEL (reference sequence). This CDR3 is CASSQEVTEAFF. CDR3 sequence (DNA): TGTGCCAGCAGCCAAGAGGTCACTGAAGCTTTCTTT.

Concerning this clonotype itself: A much bigger clone sits one base away, suggesting this may be a read error. The chain uses TRBV6-2 or TRBV6-3 and TRBJ2-3, with D maybe TRBD1 (6 bases). This CDR3 region has 15 residues. Germline values: CDR1 MNHEY, CDR2 SVGEGT. Trimming took 5 bases from V and 1 from J, leaving 13 bases between them. The CDR3 DNA is TGTGCCAGCAGTCGCAGGGGAGACGGCACAGATACGCAGTATTTT. Protein: CASSRRGDGTDTQYF.

This clonotype was observed at least ten times. This chain uses TRBV7-3 with TRBJ2-5, with 9 bases identical to TRBD1. V gave up 4 bases and J gave up 1 base; unmatched junction bases: 7. The CDR3 is made up of 16 amino acids. Germline V lookup: CDR1 SGHTA, CDR2 FQGTGA. The CDR3, as DNA: TGTGCCAGCAGCTCGACCTACAGGGGGCCCCAAGAGACCCAGTACTTC. Translated: CASSSTYRGPQETQYF. Combining the CDR3 with reference TRBV7-3 and TRBJ2-5 gives the whole variable domain GAGVSQTPSNKVTEKGKYVELRCDPISGHTALYWYRQSLGQGPEFLIYFQGTGAADDSGLPNDRFFAVRPEGSVSTLKIQRTERGDSAVYLCASSSTYRGPQETQYFGPGTRLLVL.

This clonotype was detected ten times or more. The chain combines TRBV10-2 with TRBJ2-7, with 10 nucleotides matching TRBD1. Losses at the gene ends were 3 bases for V and 3 bases for J; bases not matched to a gene: 5. The CDR3 covers 15 residues. Germline V gene lookup returns CDR1 WSHSY and CDR2 SAAADI. Written as DNA, the CDR3 is TGCGCCAGCAGTGAAAGGACAGGGGGAGGCTACGAGCAGTACTTC. Amino acids: CASSERTGGGYEQYF.

This CDR3 reads CASSITSLAGGINEQFF. In nucleotides, the CDR3 is TGTGCCAGTAGTATTACCTCGTTAGCGGGAGGGATCAATGAGCAGTTCTTC. The rearrangement joins TRBV19 to TRBJ2-1, with 11 bases matching TRBD2. The V gene end was trimmed by 3 bases and the J gene end by 6 bases; junction bases not matched to a gene: 10. The CDR3 is 17 residues long. Germline assignment: CDR1 LNHDA and CDR2 SQIVND (reference sequence).

This clonotype was observed many times. This chain links TRBV20-1 with TRBJ2-2; the D gene is possibly TRBD1 (6 bases). The germline V and J ends were trimmed by 1 base and 6 bases, with 12 bases remaining between them. Per the germline V gene, CDR1 is DFQATT and CDR2 is SNEGSKA (reference sequence). The CDR3 is made up of 14 amino acids. This CDR3 is CSARGETGAGELFF. As DNA, the CDR3 is TGCAGTGCTAGAGGGGAGACAGGCGCCGGGGAGCTGTTTTTT.

This clonotype occurred many times. CDR3 nucleotides: TGTGCCAGCAGCTTAAATTTGGAAGTTAGGCAGCCCCAGCATTTT. Translating it yields CASSLNLEVRQPQHF. J is TRBJ1-5 and V is TRBV7-2; D is undetermined. The V and J ends lost 2 bases and 7 bases respectively, with 15 bases between them. CDR1 is SGHTA and CDR2 is FQGNSA in the germline V gene. The CDR3 covers 15 residues.

This clonotype has at least ten counts. The V call is TRBV20-1, the J call TRBJ2-1, with 7 bases identical to TRBD2. The assigned J gene may be wrong: the sequence end matches TRBJ2-4 better. The CDR3 length is 14 residues. Germline V gene data show CDR1 as DFQATT and CDR2 as SNEGSKA (reference sequence). CDR3: CSARVAGDKNIQYF. The DNA of the CDR3 is TGCAGTGCTAGAGTCGCGGGAGACAAAAACATTCAGTACTTC.

Ten or more counts support this clonotype. J is TRBJ1-5 and V is TRBV2; 7 bases align to TRBD1. Trimming at V came to 6 bases and at J to 3 bases, leaving 11 bases not matched to a gene. The CDR3 is 16 amino acids. Germline CDR1 is SNHLY and CDR2 is FYNNEI. CDR3 DNA: TGTGCCAGCAGAGACGACAGGGCGGGGGACAATCAGCCCCAGCATTTT. Amino acid sequence: CASRDDRAGDNQPQHF. The whole variable domain, remainder taken from reference TRBV2 and TRBJ1-5, is EPEVTQTPSHQVTQMGQEVILRCVPISNHLYFYWYRQILGQKVEFLVSFYNNEISEKSEIFDDQFSVERPDGSNFTLKIRSTKLEDSAMYFCASRDDRAGDNQPQHFGDGTRLSIL.

The chain employs TRBV6-2 or TRBV6-3 and TRBJ2-3, with D unclear. CDR1 and CDR2 from the germline V gene are MNHEY and SVGEGT. The CDR3 extends over 15 amino acids. The ends were cut back, 2 bases at V and 1 base at J, with 10 bases in the middle. This CDR3 is CASSYTRIRTDTQYF. The CDR3 nucleotides are TGTGCCAGCAGTTACACGCGGATCCGCACAGATACGCAGTATTTT.

This clonotype was counted many times. V usage is TRBV6-1 and J usage is TRBJ1-6; 7 nucleotides line up with TRBD1. The V and J ends lost 6 bases and 6 bases, in that order; junction bases with no gene match: 8. Germline V gives CDR1 MNHNS, CDR2 SASEGT. The CDR3 contains 15 residues. CDR3 sequence reads: CASRGPGQPNSPLHF. Here the CDR3 DNA reads TGTGCCAGCAGAGGCCCGGGACAGCCTAATTCACCCCTCCACTTT.

This clonotype was counted ten times or more. As DNA, the CDR3 is TGCAGTGCTCGCGCGGTAGTCTCCTACAATGAGCAGTTCTTC. It codes for CSARAVVSYNEQFF. The chain links TRBV20-1 to TRBJ2-1; D is undetermined. Germline CDR1 DFQATT, CDR2 SNEGSKA (reference sequence). V was trimmed by 5 bases and J by 0 bases, leaving 11 bases between them. CDR3 length equals 14 residues.

This clonotype was observed many times. The chain's CDR3 is CASSPAQGSYYGYTF. The CDR3, as DNA: TGTGCCAGCAGCCCAGCACAGGGTTCCTACTATGGCTACACCTTC. The V and J genes are TRBV28 and TRBJ1-2; the D gene is possibly TRBD1 (6 bases). This CDR3 region has 15 residues. Looked up from germline, CDR1 is MDHEN and CDR2 is SYDVKM. Trimming pared 6 bases from V and 3 bases from J, leaving 17 bases between.

This clonotype has a handful of counts. The V gene is TRBV12-3 or TRBV12-4, the J gene TRBJ1-1, with TRBD1 matching 8 bases. The CDR3 contains 17 residues. J gave up 1 base and V 4 bases, and 11 bases lay outside the gene matches. For the CDR3, the DNA is TGTGCCAGCAGTTCTCATGCAGGGGGCCTTGGGAACACTGAAGCTTTCTTT. It encodes CASSSHAGGLGNTEAFF.

This clonotype was counted many times. This rearrangement joins TRBV5-1 to TRBJ1-4, with 7 bases identical to TRBD1. V was clipped by 4 bases and J by 8 bases; unmatched bases: 11. The CDR3 is 15 amino acids. Germline CDR1 and CDR2: SGHRS and YFSETQ. In DNA form, the CDR3 reads TGCGCCAGCAGCATCCACAGGGGATTGGAGGAAAAACTGTTTTTT. Its protein product is CASSIHRGLEEKLFF.

This clonotype was seen repeatedly, ten times or more. This rearrangement joins TRBV11-2 to TRBJ2-3; TRBD2 aligns across 10 bases. Germline V gives CDR1 SGHAT, CDR2 FQNNGV. CDR3 size: 17 residues. Germline trimming cut 5 bases from V and 3 bases from J; bases unmatched to any gene: 11. The DNA of the CDR3 is TGTGCCAGCAGCACAAGGCGAGCGGGGGGGCCGACAGATACGCAGTATTTT. It yields the protein CASSTRRAGGPTDTQYF.

This clonotype was observed many times. The chain uses TRBV2 and TRBJ2-7; 9 bases are a match to TRBD2. V shed 9 bases, J shed 2 bases, and the junction held 8 bases outside the gene matches. Germline loops: CDR1 SNHLY, CDR2 FYNNEI. There are 14 residues in the CDR3. The CDR3 reads CASSGSWGAYEQYF. CDR3 coding DNA: TGTGCCAGTAGCGGGAGTTGGGGTGCCTACGAGCAGTACTTC.

Ten or more counts support this clonotype. The chain couples TRBV5-1 to TRBJ2-1; 8 bases match TRBD2. CDR3 length: 16 amino acids. Germline V CDR1 and CDR2: SGHRS, YFSETQ. J was trimmed by 5 bases and V by 0 bases; bases with no gene match: 7. The CDR3 loop reads CASSLGWLAGNNEQFF. The DNA of the CDR3 is TGCGCCAGCAGCTTGGGGTGGTTAGCGGGGAACAATGAGCAGTTCTTC.

As to this clonotype: This may arise from a read error, as a much more abundant clone is one base away. This sequence joins TRBV6-5 and TRBJ2-7; perhaps TRBD2 as D (7 bases). CDR1 and CDR2 (germline): MNHEY, SVGAGI. V lost 2 bases and J lost 2, with 16 bases in between. The CDR3 covers 16 residues. DNA of the CDR3: TGTGCCAGCAGTTACCCCGAGGGGGGGGACCCCTACGAGCAGTACTTC. This sequence encodes CASSYPEGGDPYEQYF.

This clonotype occurred many times. This sequence joins TRBV9 and TRBJ2-2; 7 bases match TRBD2. V lost 4 bases and J lost 0; bases outside the gene matches: 6. This CDR3 is built from 16 residues. Germline-derived CDR1 and CDR2 are SGDLS and YYNGEE. Here the CDR3 reads CASSPEAGANTGELFF. The CDR3 nucleotides read TGTGCCAGCAGCCCTGAGGCGGGGGCGAACACCGGGGAGCTGTTTTTT.

A remark on this clonotype: A much larger clone sits a single nucleotide away, making a read error possible. The chain employs TRBV28 and TRBJ2-5, with 7 bases aligning to TRBD1. The CDR3 sequence is 18 residues long. Germline lookup yields CDR1 MDHEN and CDR2 SYDVKM. CDR3 sequence: CASSLGRQGLPGTQKRFF. The CDR3, as DNA: TGTGCCAGCAGCCTCGGCCGACAGGGATTACCGGGGACCCAAAAGCGGTTCTTC.

In its sample, this clonotype was seen many times. The chain joins TRBV5-1 to TRBJ2-1; D possibly corresponds to TRBD2 (6 bases). CDR3 length equals 17 residues. V was cut by 2 bases and J by 8 bases, with 23 bases left in between. Looked up from germline, CDR1 is SGHRS and CDR2 is YFSETQ. This chain's CDR3 is CASSFAYFGGGEDEQFF. The CDR3 coding sequence is TGCGCCAGCAGCTTCGCATATTTTGGGGGAGGTGAGGATGAGCAGTTCTTC.

This clonotype showed up many times. The chain carries TRBV11-2 and TRBJ2-7; TRBD2 matches 9 bases. The trim removed 0 bases at V and 13 bases at J, leaving 4 bases unmatched. The CDR3 covers 12 residues. Germline loops: CDR1 SGHAT, CDR2 FQNNGV. The CDR3 nucleotides are TGTGCCAGCAGCTTAGAAGCGGGAGGCTTTTACTTC. It specifies CASSLEAGGFYF.

This clonotype has more than one count but fewer than ten. One end of the junction does not line up with germline, which may come from a read error. The rearrangement joins TRBV20-1 to TRBJ1-2; D is uncertain. The CDR3 length is 12 residues. Germline V gives CDR1 DFQATT, CDR2 SNEGSKA (reference sequence). The CDR3: CSAIIANSGYTF. The CDR3 region has the DNA TGCAGTGCCATTATTGCCAACTCTGGCTACACCTTC.

This clonotype was recorded many times. The CDR3 nucleotides are TGTGCCAGCAGCTTACACAGAGGAGCGAACACCGGGGAGCTGTTTTTT. It translates to CASSLHRGANTGELFF. The chain joins TRBV7-9 to TRBJ2-2; D gene unclear. CDR3 length: 16 amino acids. Germline assignment: CDR1 SEHNR and CDR2 FQNEAQ (reference sequence). V gave up 2 bases and J gave up 0 bases, with 10 bases separating them.

Regarding this clonotype: A read error may produce the germline difference seen at one junction end. The chain recombines TRBV5-4 with TRBJ2-1; TRBD2 aligns across 9 bases. The CDR3 has 18 residues. Germline values: CDR1 SGHNT, CDR2 YYREEE (reference sequence). CDR3 loop: CASRLGGASGTIYNEQFF. CDR3 DNA sequence: TGTGCCAGCAGATTGGGGGGGGCTAGCGGGACGATCTACAATGAGCAGTTCTTC.

This clonotype appeared many times. V gene TRBV11-2 combines with J gene TRBJ2-1, with D perhaps matching TRBD1 (5 bases). This CDR3 has 15 residues. V was trimmed by 7 bases and J by 7 bases, leaving 20 bases between them. In germline, CDR1 is SGHAT, CDR2 FQNNGV. Here the CDR3 reads CASTPRSQGGNEQFF. The CDR3 nucleotides read TGTGCCAGCACTCCAAGGTCGCAGGGTGGGAATGAGCAGTTCTTC.